This T cell receptor beta chain came from a study of T cells in Graves' hyperthyroidism and ophthalmopathy. Broader study findings: Blood samples included most of the expanded thyroid clonotypes exceeding 0.001.

This clonotype was seen a handful of times. Its antigen is as yet unknown. RNA transcripts provided the source from which TCR beta CDR3 regions were amplified. A first-round RT-PCR of the TCR CDR3 used the HTBI primer set. TCRdb re-called the multiplex PCR reads with MiXCR, one entry per CDR3 protein. Of a few hundred thousand distinct CDR3 sequences listed, approximately 17% are singletons. Germline-derived CDR1 and CDR2 are LNHDA and SQIVND (reference sequence). V was shortened by 3 bases and J by 3 bases, with 12 bases between the two germline ends. The CDR3 extends over 15 amino acids. Diagnosis relied on clinical symptoms, serum thyroxine and TRAb, thyroid ultrasound and orbital computed tomography. About 9.4 ml fresh peripheral blood yielded the PBMCs.

Source material: blood. The chain is built from TRBV19 and TRBJ1-5; the D is unclear. The sequence was obtained from a man between 18 and 29 years old with Graves' ophthalmopathy. This chain's CDR3 is CASSIPGSTNQPQHF. In DNA form, the CDR3 reads TGTGCCAGTAGTATCCCCGGCAGTACCAATCAGCCCCAGCATTTT.